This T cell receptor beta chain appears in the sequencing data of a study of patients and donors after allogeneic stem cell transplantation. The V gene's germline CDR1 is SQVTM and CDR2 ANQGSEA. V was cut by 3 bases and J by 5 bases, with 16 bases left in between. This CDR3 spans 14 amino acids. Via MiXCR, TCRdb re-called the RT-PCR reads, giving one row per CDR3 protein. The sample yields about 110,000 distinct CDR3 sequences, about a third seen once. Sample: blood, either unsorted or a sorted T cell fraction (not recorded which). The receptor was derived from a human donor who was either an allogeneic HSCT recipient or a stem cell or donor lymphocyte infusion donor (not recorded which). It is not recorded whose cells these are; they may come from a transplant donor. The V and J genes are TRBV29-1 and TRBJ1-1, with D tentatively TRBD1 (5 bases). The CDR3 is CSVEGGTSLTEAFF. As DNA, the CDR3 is TGCAGCGTTGAGGGGGGAACTAGCCTTACTGAAGCTTTCTTT.